The 15 T cell receptor beta chains in this list originate from one sample, sequenced in a study of CD4+ T cells in melanoma. Method: immunoSEQ multiplex PCR; TCRdb's copy keeps in-frame clones and lacks some. The table includes some 15,000 clones, 62% detected once. Input material: cells from a culture (not recorded whether cultured in vitro). All receptors come from a human donor with melanoma.

This clone is a singleton in its sample. The chain uses TRBV11-2 and TRBJ2-7; no firm D call. Germline CDR1 is SGHAT and CDR2 is FQNNGV. Between the trimmed V and J ends, which lost 1 base and 2 bases, there was a span of 3 bases. The CDR3 is 12 residues long. The CDR3 DNA sequence: TGTGCCAGCAGCTTAGGGGCCTACGAGCAGTACTTC. Protein: CASSLGAYEQYF.

The chain couples TRBV4-1 to TRBJ2-2; 13 nucleotides align to TRBD2. This CDR3 comprises 19 residues. Unmatched junction bases numbered 11, after V lost 4 bases and J lost 3 bases. Germline loops: CDR1 MGHRA, CDR2 YSYEKL. In DNA form, the CDR3 reads TGCGCCAGCAGCCTATACTTAACTAGCGGGGGGGGTTACACCGGGGAGCTGTTTTTT. Translating it yields CASSLYLTSGGGYTGELFF.

The rearrangement uses TRBV5-6 and TRBJ2-5; either TRBD1 or TRBD2 may supply D (5 bases each). The CDR3 has 13 residues. V was trimmed by 1 base and J by 4 bases, leaving 8 bases between them. Germline V gene data show CDR1 as SGHDT and CDR2 as YYEEEE. The CDR3 bases are TGTGCCAGCAGCTTGTCAGGGAGAGAGACCCAGTACTTC. This codes for CASSLSGRETQYF.

The rearrangement joins TRBV7-9 to TRBJ2-3, with 9 bases lining up with TRBD2. CDR1 SEHNR and CDR2 FQNEAQ come from the germline V gene (reference sequence). Germline trimming cut 5 bases from V and 4 bases from J; bases unmatched to any gene: 7. There are 15 residues in the CDR3. The CDR3 protein is CASSRPGLASDTQYF. The CDR3 nucleotides are TGTGCCAGCAGCCGGCCGGGACTAGCCTCAGATACGCAGTATTTT.

The genes are TRBV30 and TRBJ2-3; 9 nucleotides align to TRBD1. This CDR3 spans 14 amino acids. V lost 4 bases, J lost 3 bases, and 5 bases stayed unmatched. The V gene's germline CDR1 is GTSNPN and CDR2 SVGIG (reference sequence). The CDR3, as DNA: TGTGCCTGGAACACAGGGGGCGAGACAGATACGCAGTATTTT. This sequence encodes CAWNTGGETDTQYF.

In this sample, this clone turned up a few times. The rearrangement links TRBV7-9 to TRBJ1-1; D not resolved. The CDR3 extends over 12 amino acids. The germline gives CDR1 SEHNR, CDR2 FQNEAQ (reference sequence). V shed 5 bases and J shed 1 base, with 5 bases lying between them. In DNA, the CDR3 is TGTGCCAGCAGCCCGCCGAACACTGAAGCTTTCTTT. Amino acids: CASSPPNTEAFF.

The J gene is TRBJ1-1, the V gene TRBV29-1, with a weak D call TRBD1 (5 bases). V was pared by 5 bases and J by 0 bases, with 16 bases between. This CDR3 comprises 15 residues. Germline CDR1 SQVTM, CDR2 ANQGSEA. DNA of the CDR3: TGCAGCGTTTCCCCGGGTTGGGGGATGAACACTGAAGCTTTCTTT. It is translated as CSVSPGWGMNTEAFF. Filled out from reference TRBV29-1 and TRBJ1-1, the complete variable domain reads SAVISQKPSRDICQRGTSLTIQCQVDSQVTMMFWYRQQPGQSLTLIATANQGSEATYESGFVIDKFPISRPNLTFSTLTVSNMSPEDSSIYLCSVSPGWGMNTEAFFGQGTRLTVV.

The V gene is TRBV4-2, the J gene TRBJ2-1; 12 positions match TRBD1. CDR1 and CDR2 from the germline V gene are LGHNA and YNFKEQ. The CDR3 is 17 residues long. With V trimmed by 3 bases and J by 8 bases, 11 bases remained unmatched. The CDR3 spells CASSQQARDRGLDEQFF. In nucleotides, the CDR3 is TGTGCCAGCAGCCAGCAAGCCCGGGACAGGGGGCTGGATGAGCAGTTCTTC.

A remark on this clone: A read error may produce the germline difference seen at one junction end. The chain joins TRBV11-2 to TRBJ2-7; TRBD1 is a possible D gene (5 bases). This CDR3 contains 14 residues. Germline V gene data show CDR1 as SGHAT and CDR2 as FQNNGV. CDR3 region: CASSQQASSYEQYF. As DNA, the CDR3 is TGCGCCAGCAGCCAACAGGCTAGCTCCTACGAGCAGTACTTC.

The V and J genes are TRBV25-1 and TRBJ1-3; D remains ambiguous. V was trimmed by 2 bases and J by 14 bases, leaving 22 bases between them. This CDR3 region has 15 residues. From germline, CDR1 is MGHDK and CDR2 SYGVNS. The CDR3 loop reads CASSENGVATRVLYF. The CDR3 DNA reads TGTGCCAGCAGTGAAAACGGGGTGGCCACTCGCGTGTTATATTTT.

The chain combines TRBV5-4 with TRBJ1-1, with 8 bases fitting TRBD1. J gave up 3 bases and V 2 bases, and 3 bases lay outside the gene matches. The CDR3 runs 14 residues. In germline, CDR1 is SGHNT, CDR2 YYREEE (reference sequence). CDR3 DNA sequence: TGTGCCAGCAGCTTTCCGGACAGGGACACTGAAGCTTTCTTT. This gives the protein CASSFPDRDTEAFF.

This sequence joins TRBV1 and TRBJ2-3; TRBD2, the table's D call, was not compared with the DNA. TRBV1 is assigned pseudogene status. The CDR3 sequence is 16 residues long. The CDR3 bases are TGCACCAGCAGCCAAGATCTTGCCGGGGGGGTCGGTCCGCAGTATTTT. Translation: CTSSQDLAGGVGPQYF.

The chain recombines TRBV5-1 with TRBJ1-2; D not certain. The CDR3 spans 13 residues. Trimming took off 2 bases at V and 3 bases at J, with 8 bases between the two ends. Germline values: CDR1 SGHRS, CDR2 YFSETQ. CDR3 sequence: CASSLGQDYGYTF. As DNA, the CDR3 is TGCGCCAGCAGCTTAGGGCAGGACTATGGCTACACCTTC.

This chain connects TRBV6-1 to TRBJ1-2; D gene uncertain. This CDR3 spans 13 amino acids. The germline V and J ends were trimmed by 1 base and 1 base, with 4 bases remaining between them. Germline CDR1 MNHNS, CDR2 SASEGT. CDR3 amino acids: CASSEEDNYGYTF. The CDR3 nucleotides read TGTGCCAGCAGTGAAGAGGATAACTATGGCTACACCTTC.

The J gene is TRBJ1-1, the V gene TRBV9, with TRBD1 identical over 7 bases. The CDR3 sequence is 14 residues long. CDR1 and CDR2 (germline): SGDLS, YYNGEE. With 5 bases clipped from V and 6 bases from J, the junction kept 10 bases outside the gene matches. In DNA form, the CDR3 reads TGTGCCAGCAGTTATTCAACAGGGGAGTCTGAAGCTTTCTTT. Residues: CASSYSTGESEAFF.